This record looks at one T cell receptor (beta chain) sequence and its context. No antigen is known for it. Reads for this sample came from an Illumina HiSeq 2000. The TCR beta cDNA libraries were made using 5'RACE template switching, a step that added both a universal primer site and unique molecular identifiers. cDNA synthesis was primed from the TCR beta constant segment, followed by two successive PCR amplification steps. For the original study's pipeline: Reads were demultiplexed and grouped by UMI with MIGEC, and clonotypes were assembled and quantified with MiTCR. To exclude erroneous sequences, any TCR cDNA sequence not supported by at least two reads was discarded. The tcR package was used for downstream repertoire analysis, and clonotypes were matched between fractions using CDR3 nucleotide sequence together with V segment. VDJmatch was used to annotate antigen specificity against VDJdb, with one amino acid substitution in CDR3 allowed. TCRdb reprocessed the reads into one record per CDR3 protein sequence, lacking DNA. The V and J calls and clone size are TCRdb's, not the authors'. The table kept for this sample lists 200,000 to 300,000 distinct CDR3 sequences. Roughly 4.2% of the sample is in the top ten clones.

The data derive from a study of T cells expressing NK-cell markers (dated by TCRdb to the early 2020s). Study-level background: TCR beta-chain repertoires were profiled in sorted CD3+CD56+NKG2C+, CD3+CD56+NKG2C- and CD3+CD56-NKG2C+ T-cell subsets from eight donors. The eight sequenced donors were randomly selected healthy volunteers, three men and five women. Libraries were sequenced as 2 x 150 bp reads on Illumina HiSeq 2000/2500, MiSeq or NextSeq. Among the eight sequenced donors, seven were HCMV-seropositive and one was HCMV-seronegative.

A commercial ELISA kit detecting HCMV-specific IgG in serum was used to determine HCMV serostatus. Ficoll density gradient centrifugation was used to isolate peripheral blood mononuclear cells from blood. Overall study results and their limits: Those dominant clonotypes were again the most abundant among CD3+CD56-NKG2C+ cells in a handful of donors, at roughly 28.3-60.1%. In 5 to 7 donors, the dominant CD3+CD56+NKG2C+ clonotypes ranked among the top 10 CD8+ clonotypes, making up 1.0-7.0% of CD8+ T cells. Whether the expanded NKG2C-expressing T cell clones were specific for HCMV antigens remained unclear.

This clonotype originated in a woman aged 18 to 69 in good health. Input material: blood T cells: a sorted CD56 or NKG2C T cell subset, CD4+ or CD8+ T cells, or bulk PBMC T cells (not recorded which).

CDR3 protein: CATSEPLAGSYNEQFF. Recombination joined TRBV24-1 with TRBJ2-1; TCRdb proposes TRBD2, but this gene call is untestable without DNA. Its CDR3 holds 16 amino acids, cysteine through phenylalanine. No nucleotide data were recorded. CDR1 KGHDR and CDR2 SFDVKD are derived from the germline V gene.